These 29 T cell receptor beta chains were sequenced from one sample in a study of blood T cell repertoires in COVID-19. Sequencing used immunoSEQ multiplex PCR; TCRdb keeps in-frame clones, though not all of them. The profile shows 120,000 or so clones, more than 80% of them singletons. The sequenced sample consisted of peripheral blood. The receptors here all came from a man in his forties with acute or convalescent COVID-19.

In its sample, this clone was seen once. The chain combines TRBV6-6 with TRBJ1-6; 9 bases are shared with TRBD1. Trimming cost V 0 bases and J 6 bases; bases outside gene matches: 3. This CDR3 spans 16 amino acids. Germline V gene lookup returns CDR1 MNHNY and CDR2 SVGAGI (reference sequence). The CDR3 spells CASSYSPGQGNSPLHF. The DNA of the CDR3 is TGTGCCAGCAGTTACTCGCCGGGACAGGGTAATTCACCCCTCCACTTT.

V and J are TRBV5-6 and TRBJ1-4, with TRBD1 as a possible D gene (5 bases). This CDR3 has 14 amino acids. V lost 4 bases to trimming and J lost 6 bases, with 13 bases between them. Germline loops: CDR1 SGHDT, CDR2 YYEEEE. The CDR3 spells CASSRRGVDEKLFF. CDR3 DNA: TGTGCCAGCAGCCGGCGGGGGGTTGATGAAAAACTGTTTTTT.

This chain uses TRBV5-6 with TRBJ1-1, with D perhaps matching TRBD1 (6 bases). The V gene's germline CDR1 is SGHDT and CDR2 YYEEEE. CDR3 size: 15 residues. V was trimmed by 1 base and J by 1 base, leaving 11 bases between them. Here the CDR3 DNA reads TGTGCCAGCAGCTTGCTAGGGGGACGGAACACTGAAGCTTTCTTT. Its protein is CASSLLGGRNTEAFF.

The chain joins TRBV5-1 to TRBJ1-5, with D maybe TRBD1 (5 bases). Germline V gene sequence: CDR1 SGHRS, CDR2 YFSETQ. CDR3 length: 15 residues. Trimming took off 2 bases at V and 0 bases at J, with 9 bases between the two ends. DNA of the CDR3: TGCGCCAGCAGCTTAGACAGAAATAGCAATCAGCCCCAGCATTTT. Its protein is CASSLDRNSNQPQHF.

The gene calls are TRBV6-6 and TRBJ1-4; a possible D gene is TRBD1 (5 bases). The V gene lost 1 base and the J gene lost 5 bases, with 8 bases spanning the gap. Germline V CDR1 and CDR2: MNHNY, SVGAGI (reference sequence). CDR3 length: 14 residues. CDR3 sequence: CASSYWQGNEKLFF. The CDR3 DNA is TGTGCCAGCAGTTACTGGCAGGGCAATGAAAAACTGTTTTTT.

Here the CDR3 reads CASRPRDMNTEAFF. The DNA for the CDR3 is TGTGCCAGCAGACCCAGGGACATGAACACTGAAGCTTTCTTT. This chain joins TRBV6-5 and TRBJ1-1; the D gene is possibly TRBD1 (6 bases). The CDR3 runs to 14 residues. Germline V gene sequence: CDR1 MNHEY, CDR2 SVGAGI. V gave up 6 bases and J gave up 0 bases, with 11 bases separating them.

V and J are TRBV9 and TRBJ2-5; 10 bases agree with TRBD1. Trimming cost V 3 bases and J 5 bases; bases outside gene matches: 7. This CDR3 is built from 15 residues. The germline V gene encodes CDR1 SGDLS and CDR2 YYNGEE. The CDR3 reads CASSGDRGRQETQYF. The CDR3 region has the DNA TGTGCCAGCAGCGGGGACAGGGGCCGGCAGGAGACCCAGTACTTC.

The CDR3 DNA reads TGTGCCAGCAGTGAACCACGGGAGCAGTACTTC. As protein: CASSEPREQYF. V gene TRBV6-1 combines with J gene TRBJ2-7; D uncertain. This CDR3 is built from 11 residues. Trimming left V 2 bases short and J 7 bases short, with 6 bases between. The germline V gene has CDR1 MNHNS and CDR2 SASEGT.

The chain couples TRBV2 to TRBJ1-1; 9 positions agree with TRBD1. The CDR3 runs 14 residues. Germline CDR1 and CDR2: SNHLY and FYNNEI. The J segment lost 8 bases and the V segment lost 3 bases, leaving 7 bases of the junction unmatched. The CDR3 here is CASSDPGQGDEAFF. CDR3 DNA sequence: TGTGCCAGCAGTGACCCGGGACAGGGAGACGAAGCTTTCTTT.

This CDR3 reads CASSEQGDSEKLFF. The CDR3 DNA reads TGTGCCAGTAGTGAACAGGGGGATAGTGAAAAACTGTTTTTT. The V call is TRBV19, the J call TRBJ1-4, with 8 bases aligning to TRBD1. The length of the CDR3 is 14 residues. V gave up 5 bases and J gave up 7 bases; unmatched junction bases: 6. The V gene's germline CDR1 is LNHDA and CDR2 SQIVND (reference sequence).

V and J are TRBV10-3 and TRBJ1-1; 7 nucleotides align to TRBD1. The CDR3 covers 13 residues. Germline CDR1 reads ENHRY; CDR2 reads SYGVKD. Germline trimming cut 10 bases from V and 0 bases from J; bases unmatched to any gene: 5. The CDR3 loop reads CATWGTVNTEAFF. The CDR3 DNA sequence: TGTGCCACCTGGGGGACAGTGAACACTGAAGCTTTCTTT.

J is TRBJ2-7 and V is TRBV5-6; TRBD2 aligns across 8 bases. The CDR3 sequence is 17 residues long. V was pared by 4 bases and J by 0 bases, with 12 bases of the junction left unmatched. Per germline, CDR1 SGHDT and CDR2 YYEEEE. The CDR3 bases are TGTGCCAGCAGCCCGAACGCAAAGCGGGGGTACTCCTACGAGCAGTACTTC. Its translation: CASSPNAKRGYSYEQYF.

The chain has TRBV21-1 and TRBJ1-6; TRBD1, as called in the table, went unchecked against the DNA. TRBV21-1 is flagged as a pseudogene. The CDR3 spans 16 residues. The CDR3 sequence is CASSTGQGAANSPLHF. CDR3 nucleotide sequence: TGTGCCAGCAGCACCGGACAGGGGGCGGCTAATTCACCCCTCCACTTT.

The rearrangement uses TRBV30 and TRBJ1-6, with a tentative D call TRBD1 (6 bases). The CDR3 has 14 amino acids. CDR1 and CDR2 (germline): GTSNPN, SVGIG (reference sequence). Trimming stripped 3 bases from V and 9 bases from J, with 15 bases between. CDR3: CAWSSTGGSSPLHF. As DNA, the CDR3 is TGTGCCTGGAGCTCGACAGGCGGTAGTTCACCCCTCCACTTT.

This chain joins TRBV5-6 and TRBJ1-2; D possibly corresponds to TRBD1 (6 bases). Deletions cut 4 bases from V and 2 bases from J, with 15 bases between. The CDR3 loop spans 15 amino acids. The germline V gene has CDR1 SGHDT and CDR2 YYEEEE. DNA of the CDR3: TGTGCCAGCAGCCCCCCGGCAGGGGTGAACTATGGCTACACCTTC. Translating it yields CASSPPAGVNYGYTF.

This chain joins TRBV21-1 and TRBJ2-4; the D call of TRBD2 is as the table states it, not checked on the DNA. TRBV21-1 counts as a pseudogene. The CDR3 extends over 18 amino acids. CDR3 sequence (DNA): TGTGCCAGCAGCCGACGGGGTCCCCCCGACCCGGACAAAAACATTCAGTACTTC. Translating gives CASSRRGPPDPDKNIQYF.

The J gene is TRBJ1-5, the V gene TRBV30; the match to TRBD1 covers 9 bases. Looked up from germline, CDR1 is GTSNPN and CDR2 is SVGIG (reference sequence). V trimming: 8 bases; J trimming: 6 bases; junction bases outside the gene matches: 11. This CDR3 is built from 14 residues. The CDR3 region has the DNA TGTGCCGCGGCCTTGGGACAGGGCATTCAGCCCCAGCATTTT. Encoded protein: CAAALGQGIQPQHF. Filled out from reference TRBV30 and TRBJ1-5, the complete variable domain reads SQTIHQWPATLVQPVGSPLSLECTVEGTSNPNLYWYRQAAGRGLQLLFYSVGIGQISSEVPQNLSASRPQDRQFILSSKKLLLSDSGFYLCAAALGQGIQPQHFGDGTRLSIL.

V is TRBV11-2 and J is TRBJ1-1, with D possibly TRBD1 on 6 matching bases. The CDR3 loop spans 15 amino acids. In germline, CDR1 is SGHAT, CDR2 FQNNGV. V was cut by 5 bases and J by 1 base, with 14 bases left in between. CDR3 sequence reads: CASSPRQVTNTEAFF. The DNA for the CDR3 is TGTGCCAGCAGCCCGCGACAGGTAACGAACACTGAAGCTTTCTTT.

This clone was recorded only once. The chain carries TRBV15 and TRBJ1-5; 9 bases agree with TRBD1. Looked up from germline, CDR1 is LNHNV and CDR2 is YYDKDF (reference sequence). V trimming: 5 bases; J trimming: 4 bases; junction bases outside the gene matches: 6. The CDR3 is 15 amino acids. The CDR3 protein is CATSGPDRGNQPQHF. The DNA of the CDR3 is TGTGCCACCAGCGGCCCGGACAGGGGAAATCAGCCCCAGCATTTT.

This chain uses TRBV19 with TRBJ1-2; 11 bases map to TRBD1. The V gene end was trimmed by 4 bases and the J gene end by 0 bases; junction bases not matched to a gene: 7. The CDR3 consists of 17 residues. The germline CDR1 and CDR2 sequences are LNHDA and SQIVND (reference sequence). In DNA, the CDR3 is TGTGCCAGTAGTAAGGACAGGGGGCGAGATTCTAACTATGGCTACACCTTC. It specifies CASSKDRGRDSNYGYTF.

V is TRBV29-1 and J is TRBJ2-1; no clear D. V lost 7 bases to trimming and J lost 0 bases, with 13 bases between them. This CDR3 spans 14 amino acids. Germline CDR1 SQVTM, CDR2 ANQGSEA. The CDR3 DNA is TGCAGCGCTCCCGACACGAGCTCCTACAATGAGCAGTTCTTC. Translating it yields CSAPDTSSYNEQFF.

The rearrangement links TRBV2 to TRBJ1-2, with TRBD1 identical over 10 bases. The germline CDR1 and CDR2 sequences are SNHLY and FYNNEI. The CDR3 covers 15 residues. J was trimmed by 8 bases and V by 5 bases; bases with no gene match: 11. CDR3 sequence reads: CASSQTRQGADGYTF. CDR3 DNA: TGTGCCAGCAGTCAAACTAGACAGGGGGCGGACGGCTACACCTTC.

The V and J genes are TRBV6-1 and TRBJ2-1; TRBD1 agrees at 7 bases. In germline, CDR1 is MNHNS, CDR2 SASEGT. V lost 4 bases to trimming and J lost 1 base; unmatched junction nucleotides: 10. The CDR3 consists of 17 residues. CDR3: CASSGNSPGQSYNEQFF. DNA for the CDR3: TGTGCCAGCAGTGGAAACTCACCGGGACAGTCCTACAATGAGCAGTTCTTC.

Here the CDR3 DNA reads TGTGCCACCAGCAGAGATATGTCGGGGACACCCCTCCACTTT. This encodes CATSRDMSGTPLHF. This chain joins TRBV15 and TRBJ1-6; D not certain. Trimming removed 0 bases from V and 11 bases from J, with 11 bases in between. In germline, CDR1 is LNHNV, CDR2 YYDKDF (reference sequence). There are 14 residues in the CDR3. Using reference TRBV15 and TRBJ1-6 for the parts outside the CDR3, the full variable domain is DAMVIQNPRYQVTQFGKPVTLSCSQTLNHNVMYWYQQKSSQAPKLLFHYYDKDFNNEADTPDNFQSRRPNTSFCFLDIRSPGLGDTAMYLCATSRDMSGTPLHFGNGTRLTVT.

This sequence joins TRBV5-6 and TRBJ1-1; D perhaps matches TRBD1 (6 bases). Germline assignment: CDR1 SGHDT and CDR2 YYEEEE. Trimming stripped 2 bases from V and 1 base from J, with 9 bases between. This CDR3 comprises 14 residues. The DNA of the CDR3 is TGTGCCAGCAGCTTCCCAGGGGAGAACACTGAAGCTTTCTTT. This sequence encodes CASSFPGENTEAFF.

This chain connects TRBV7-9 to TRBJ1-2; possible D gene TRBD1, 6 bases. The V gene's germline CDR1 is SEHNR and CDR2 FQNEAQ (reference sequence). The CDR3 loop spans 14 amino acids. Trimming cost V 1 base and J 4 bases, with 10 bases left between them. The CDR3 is CASSLGQGSYGYTF. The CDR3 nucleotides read TGTGCCAGCAGCTTAGGGCAGGGGTCCTATGGCTACACCTTC.

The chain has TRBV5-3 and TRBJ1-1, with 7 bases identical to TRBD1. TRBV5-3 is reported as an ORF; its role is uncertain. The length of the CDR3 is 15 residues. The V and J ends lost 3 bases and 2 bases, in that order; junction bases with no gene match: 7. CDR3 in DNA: TGTGCCAGAAGCTCGGGACAGAGATTAAACACTGAAGCTTTCTTT. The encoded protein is CARSSGQRLNTEAFF.

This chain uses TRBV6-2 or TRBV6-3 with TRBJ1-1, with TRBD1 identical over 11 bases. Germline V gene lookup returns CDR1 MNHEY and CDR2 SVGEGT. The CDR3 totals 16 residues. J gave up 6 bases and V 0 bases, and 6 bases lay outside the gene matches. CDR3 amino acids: CASSYSLGTGGSEAFF. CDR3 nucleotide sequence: TGTGCCAGCAGTTACTCGTTGGGGACAGGGGGTTCTGAAGCTTTCTTT.

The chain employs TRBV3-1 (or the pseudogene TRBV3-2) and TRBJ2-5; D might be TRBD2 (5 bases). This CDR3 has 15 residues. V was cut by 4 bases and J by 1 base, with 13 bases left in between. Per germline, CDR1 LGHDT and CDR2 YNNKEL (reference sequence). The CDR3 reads CASSPRDSIQETQYF. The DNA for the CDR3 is TGTGCCAGCAGCCCCCGGGATAGCATCCAAGAGACCCAGTACTTC.